This T cell receptor (beta chain) was captured by sequencing in a study of Ad26.COV2.S vaccination and SARS-CoV-2 variants. Germline loops: CDR1 MGHRA, CDR2 YSYEKL. This CDR3 is built from 15 residues. V lost 2 bases, J lost 0 bases, and 11 bases lay in between. The assay was immunoSEQ multiplex PCR, and TCRdb's table has in-frame clones only and misses some. The sample has approximately 400,000 clones; 85% are singletons. Documented treatment: 15 to 20 received Ad26.COV2.S at low or high dose, single or two shots; 5 received placebo; per-sample allocation not given. Vaccine and placebo recipients were sampled on day 63 after the first injection.

The sequence came from a person between 18 and 65 years old who received the Ad26.COV2.S COVID-19 vaccine or a placebo. The chain couples TRBV4-1 to TRBJ2-7; unclear D gene. The specimen comprised peripheral blood, sampled in a trial of Ad26.COV2.S vaccine versus placebo. CDR3 nucleotides: TGCGCCAGCAGCCAACGAGGCAGGTACTCCTACGAGCAGTACTTC. The encoded protein is CASSQRGRYSYEQYF.